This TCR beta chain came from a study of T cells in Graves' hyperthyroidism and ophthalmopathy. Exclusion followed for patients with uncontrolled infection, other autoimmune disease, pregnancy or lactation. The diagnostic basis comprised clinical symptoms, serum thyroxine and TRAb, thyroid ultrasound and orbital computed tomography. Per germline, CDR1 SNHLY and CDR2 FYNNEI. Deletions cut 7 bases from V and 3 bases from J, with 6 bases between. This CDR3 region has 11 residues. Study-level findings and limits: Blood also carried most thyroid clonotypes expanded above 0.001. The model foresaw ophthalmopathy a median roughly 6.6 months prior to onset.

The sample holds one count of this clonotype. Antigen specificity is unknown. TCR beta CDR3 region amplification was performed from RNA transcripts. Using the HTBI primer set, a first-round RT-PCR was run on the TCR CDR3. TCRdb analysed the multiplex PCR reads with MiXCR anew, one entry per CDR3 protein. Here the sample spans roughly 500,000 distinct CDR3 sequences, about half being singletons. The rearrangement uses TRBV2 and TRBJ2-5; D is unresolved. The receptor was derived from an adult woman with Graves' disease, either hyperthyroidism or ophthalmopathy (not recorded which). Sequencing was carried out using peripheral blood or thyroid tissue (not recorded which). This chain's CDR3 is CASIAEETQYF. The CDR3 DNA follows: TGTGCCAGCATTGCGGAAGAGACCCAGTACTTC.